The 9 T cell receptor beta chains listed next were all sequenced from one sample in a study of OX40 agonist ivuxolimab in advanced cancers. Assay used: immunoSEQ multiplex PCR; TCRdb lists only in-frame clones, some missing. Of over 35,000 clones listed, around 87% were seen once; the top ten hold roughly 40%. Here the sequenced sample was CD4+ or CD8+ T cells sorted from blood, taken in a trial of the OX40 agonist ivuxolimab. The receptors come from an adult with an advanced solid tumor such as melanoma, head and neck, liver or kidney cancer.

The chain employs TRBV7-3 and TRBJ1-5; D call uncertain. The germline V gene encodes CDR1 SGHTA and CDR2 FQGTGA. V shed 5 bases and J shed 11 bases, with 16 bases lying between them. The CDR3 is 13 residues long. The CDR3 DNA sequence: TGTGCCAGCAGCCCTACTCACGGGAGGACCCAGCATTTT. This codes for CASSPTHGRTQHF.

The DNA for the CDR3 is TGTGCCAGCAGCAAAGCGCAGTTTAGCGGGTGGAGCTCCTACAATGAGCAGTTCTTC. Its protein product is CASSKAQFSGWSSYNEQFF. The chain employs TRBV21-1 and TRBJ2-1; the table's TRBD2 call for D was not verified on the DNA. TRBV21-1 is marked as a pseudogene. The CDR3 is 19 residues long.

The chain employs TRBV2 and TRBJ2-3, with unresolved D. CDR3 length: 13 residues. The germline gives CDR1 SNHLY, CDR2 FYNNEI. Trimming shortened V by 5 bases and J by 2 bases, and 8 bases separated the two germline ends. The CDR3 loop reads CASSPGPTDTQYF. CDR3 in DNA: TGTGCCAGCAGTCCCGGACCCACAGATACGCAGTATTTT. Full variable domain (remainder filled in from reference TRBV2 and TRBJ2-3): EPEVTQTPSHQVTQMGQEVILRCVPISNHLYFYWYRQILGQKVEFLVSFYNNEISEKSEIFDDQFSVERPDGSNFTLKIRSTKLEDSAMYFCASSPGPTDTQYFGPGTRLTVL.

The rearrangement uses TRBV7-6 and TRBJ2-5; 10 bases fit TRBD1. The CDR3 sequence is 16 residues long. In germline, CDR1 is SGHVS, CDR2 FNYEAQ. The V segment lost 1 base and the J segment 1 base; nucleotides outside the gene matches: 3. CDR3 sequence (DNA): TGTGCCAGCAGCTTAGGTGGGACAGGGGTCCAAGAGACCCAGTACTTC. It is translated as CASSLGGTGVQETQYF. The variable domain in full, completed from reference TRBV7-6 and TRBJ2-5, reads GAGVSQSPRYKVTKRGQDVALRCDPISGHVSLYWYRQALGQGPEFLTYFNYEAQQDKSGLPNDRFSAERPEGSISTLTIQRTEQRDSAMYRCASSLGGTGVQETQYFGPGTRLLVL.

CDR3: CASSLGSRTEAFF. Here the CDR3 DNA reads TGTGCCAGCAGCTTAGGTTCCAGGACTGAAGCTTTCTTT. The chain employs TRBV7-2 and TRBJ1-1, with no clear D. The germline V gene encodes CDR1 SGHTA and CDR2 FQGNSA. The CDR3 consists of 13 residues. The V end lost 1 base, the J end lost 5 bases, and 8 bases lay between the germline ends.

DNA of the CDR3: TGTGCCAGCAGGCCGGGACTAGCGGACAATGAGCAGTTCTTC. It translates to CASRPGLADNEQFF. J is TRBJ2-1 and V is TRBV6-5, with TRBD2 matching 11 bases. V lost 6 bases and J lost 5; bases outside the gene matches: 3. The CDR3 is 14 amino acids. CDR1 and CDR2 (germline): MNHEY, SVGAGI.

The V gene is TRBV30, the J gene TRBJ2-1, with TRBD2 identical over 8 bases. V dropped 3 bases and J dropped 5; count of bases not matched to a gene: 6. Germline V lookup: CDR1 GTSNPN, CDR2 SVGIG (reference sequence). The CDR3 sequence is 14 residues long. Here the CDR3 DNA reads TGTGCCTGGAGCGTGAGCGGGAGACACAATGAGCAGTTCTTC. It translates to CAWSVSGRHNEQFF.

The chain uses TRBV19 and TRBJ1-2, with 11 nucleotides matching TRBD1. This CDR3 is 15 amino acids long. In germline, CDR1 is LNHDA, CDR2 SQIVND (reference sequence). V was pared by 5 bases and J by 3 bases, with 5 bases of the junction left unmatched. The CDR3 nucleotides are TGTGCCAGTAGTGAGGGACAGGGGGGATACTATGGCTACACCTTC. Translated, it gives CASSEGQGGYYGYTF. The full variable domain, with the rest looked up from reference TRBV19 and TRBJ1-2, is DGGITQSPKYLFRKEGQNVTLSCEQNLNHDAMYWYRQDPGQGLRLIYYSQIVNDFQKGDIAEGYSVSREKKESFPLTVTSAQKNPTAFYLCASSEGQGGYYGYTFGSGTRLTVV.

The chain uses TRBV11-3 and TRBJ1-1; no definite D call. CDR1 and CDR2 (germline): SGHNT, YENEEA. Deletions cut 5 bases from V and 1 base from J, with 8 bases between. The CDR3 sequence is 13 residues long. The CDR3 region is CASSLTTNTEAFF. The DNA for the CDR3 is TGTGCCAGCAGCCTTACTACGAACACTGAAGCTTTCTTT.